This T cell receptor (beta chain) was captured by sequencing in a study of cytomegalovirus exposure and HLA in healthy donors. Turning to the study itself: Early released data had around 79 million unique TCRs, all coming from HLA-typed donors. Study findings and constraints: A further, later analysis showed that HLA-associated TCR beta chains (compared with equally common others) were more clonally expanded.

A note on this clone: The antigen remains undetermined.

PCR used 60 Vbeta primers and 13 Jbeta primers. Authors' analysis steps: Unique TCR beta chains totaled some 78 million in a later count, with approximately 11 million of them shared. TCRdb keeps only in-frame clones here, not all; method: immunoSEQ multiplex PCR. The V and J calls and clone size are taken from that table; D and trimming were inferred from the DNA. The sample has 120,000 to 150,000 clones; 75% to 85% are singletons. Germline V gives CDR1 SGHTA, CDR2 FQGNSA. The CDR3 extends over 14 amino acids. Trimming left V 3 bases short and J 5 bases short, with 13 bases between. V is TRBV7-2 and J is TRBJ2-5; TRBD1 might be the D (6 bases). This clonotype was sampled from a female donor in good health and CMV-seronegative. The sequenced sample was PBMCs. CDR3 DNA sequence: TGTGCCAGCAGCTTCATGGGGGCTAGCGAGACCCAGTACTTC. This gives the protein CASSFMGASETQYF.